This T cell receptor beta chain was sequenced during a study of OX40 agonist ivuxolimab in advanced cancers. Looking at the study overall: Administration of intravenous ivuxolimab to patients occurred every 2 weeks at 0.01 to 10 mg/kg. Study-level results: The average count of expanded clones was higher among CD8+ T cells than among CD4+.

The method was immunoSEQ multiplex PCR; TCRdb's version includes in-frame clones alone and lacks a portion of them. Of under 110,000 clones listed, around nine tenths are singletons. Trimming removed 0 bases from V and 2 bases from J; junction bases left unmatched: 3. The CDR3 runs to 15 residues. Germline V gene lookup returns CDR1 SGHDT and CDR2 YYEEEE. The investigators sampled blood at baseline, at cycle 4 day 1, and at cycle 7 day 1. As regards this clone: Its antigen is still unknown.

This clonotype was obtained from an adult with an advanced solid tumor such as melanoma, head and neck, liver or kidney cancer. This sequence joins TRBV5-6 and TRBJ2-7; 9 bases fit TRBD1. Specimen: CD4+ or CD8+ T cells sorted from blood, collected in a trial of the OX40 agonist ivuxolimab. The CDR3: CASSLGWTGAYEQYF. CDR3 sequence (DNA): TGTGCCAGCAGCTTGGGGTGGACAGGGGCCTACGAGCAGTACTTC.